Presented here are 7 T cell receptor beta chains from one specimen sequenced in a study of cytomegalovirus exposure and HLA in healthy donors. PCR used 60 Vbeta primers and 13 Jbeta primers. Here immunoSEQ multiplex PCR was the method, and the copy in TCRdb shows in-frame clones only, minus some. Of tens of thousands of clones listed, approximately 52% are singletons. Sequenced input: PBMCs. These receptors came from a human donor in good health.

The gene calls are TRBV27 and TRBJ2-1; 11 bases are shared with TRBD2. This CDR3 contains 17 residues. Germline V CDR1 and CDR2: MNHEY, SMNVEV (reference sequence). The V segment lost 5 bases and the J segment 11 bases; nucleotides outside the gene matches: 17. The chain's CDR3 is CASSSLTSGGTTMKQFF. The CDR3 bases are TGTGCCAGCAGTAGCCTCACTAGCGGGGGCACTACAATGAAGCAGTTCTTC.

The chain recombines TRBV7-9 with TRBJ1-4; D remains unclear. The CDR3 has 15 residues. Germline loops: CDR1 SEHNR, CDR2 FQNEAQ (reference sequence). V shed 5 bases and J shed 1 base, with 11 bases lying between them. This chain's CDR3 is CASSPGEKTNEKLFF. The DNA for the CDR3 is TGTGCCAGCAGCCCGGGAGAGAAAACTAATGAAAAACTGTTTTTT.

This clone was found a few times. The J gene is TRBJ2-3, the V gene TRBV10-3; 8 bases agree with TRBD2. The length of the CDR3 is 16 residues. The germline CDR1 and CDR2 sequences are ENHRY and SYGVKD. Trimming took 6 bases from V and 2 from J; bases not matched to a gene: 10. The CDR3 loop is CAISLKGLGVTDTQYF. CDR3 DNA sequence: TGTGCCATCAGCCTCAAGGGACTAGGTGTCACAGATACGCAGTATTTT.

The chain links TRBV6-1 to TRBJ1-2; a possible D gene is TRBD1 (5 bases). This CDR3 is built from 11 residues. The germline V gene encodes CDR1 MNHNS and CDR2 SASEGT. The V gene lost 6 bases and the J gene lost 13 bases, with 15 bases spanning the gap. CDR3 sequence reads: CASRTAIGCTF. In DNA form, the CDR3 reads TGTGCCAGCAGGACAGCCATTGGGTGCACCTTC.

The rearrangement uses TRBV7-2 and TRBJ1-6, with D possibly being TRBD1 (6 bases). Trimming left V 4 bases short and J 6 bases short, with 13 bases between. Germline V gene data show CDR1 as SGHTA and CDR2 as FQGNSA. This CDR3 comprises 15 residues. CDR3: CASSSRGQSNSPLHF. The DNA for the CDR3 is TGTGCCAGCAGCTCAAGAGGACAGTCTAATTCACCCCTCCACTTT.

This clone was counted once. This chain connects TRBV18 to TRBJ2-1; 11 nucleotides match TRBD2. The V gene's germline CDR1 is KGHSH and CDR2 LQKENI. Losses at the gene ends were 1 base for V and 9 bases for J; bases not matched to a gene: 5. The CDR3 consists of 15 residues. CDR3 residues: CASSPLLAGASEQFF. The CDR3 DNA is TGTGCCAGCTCACCACTACTAGCGGGAGCGAGTGAGCAGTTCTTC.

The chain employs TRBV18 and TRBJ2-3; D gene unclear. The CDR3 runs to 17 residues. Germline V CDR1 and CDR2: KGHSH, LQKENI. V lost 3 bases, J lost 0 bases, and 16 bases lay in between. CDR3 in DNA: TGTGCCAGCTCACCCATCAACCAGGTATTGAGCACAGATACGCAGTATTTT. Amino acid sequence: CASSPINQVLSTDTQYF. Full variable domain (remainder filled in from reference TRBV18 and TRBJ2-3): NAGVMQNPRHLVRRRGQEARLRCSPMKGHSHVYWYRQLPEEGLKFMVYLQKENIIDESGMPKERFSAEFPKEGPSILRIQQVVRGDSAAYFCASSPINQVLSTDTQYFGPGTRLTVL.